The 7 T cell receptor beta chains below all came from one sample that was sequenced in a study of CD8+ T cells in alopecia areata. Treatment: oral pan-JAK inhibitor, 5-10 mg twice daily. From alopecia areata patients, lesional scalp punch biopsies and peripheral blood were collected. Sequencing templates came from extracted RNA that was reverse transcribed into cDNA. Measured with immunoSEQ multiplex PCR; TCRdb has only the in-frame clones, and not every one. The table has 10,000 to 15,000 clones, 65% to 70% seen once. This specimen was skin, taken at week 4, from a patient treated with tofacitinib. These receptors all come from a human donor with alopecia areata.

Here the CDR3 DNA reads TGCGCCAGCAGCCAAGAAATCGGGGCCTGGGAGACCCAGTACTTC. The encoded protein is CASSQEIGAWETQYF. V is TRBV4-3 and J is TRBJ2-5; the D call may be TRBD1 or TRBD2 (5 bases each). Germline lookup yields CDR1 LGHNA and CDR2 YSLEER. Trimming took off 0 bases at V and 5 bases at J, with 13 bases between the two ends. This CDR3 is built from 15 residues.

This sequence joins TRBV11-2 and TRBJ2-7, with 7 positions matching TRBD1. Unmatched junction bases numbered 10, after V lost 1 base and J lost 7 bases. The CDR3 totals 15 residues. The germline V gene encodes CDR1 SGHAT and CDR2 FQNNGV. CDR3 loop: CASSLVTGAVLEQYF. The CDR3 nucleotides read TGTGCCAGCAGCTTAGTCACAGGGGCCGTTTTGGAGCAGTACTTC.

The chain couples TRBV11-2 to TRBJ2-7; the D gene is possibly TRBD2 (6 bases). This CDR3 is built from 15 residues. Germline CDR1 is SGHAT and CDR2 is FQNNGV. The V end lost 0 bases, the J end lost 7 bases, and 16 bases lay between the germline ends. DNA for the CDR3: TGTGCCAGCAGCTTAGACCTCACCGGGGGTGTAGAGCAGTACTTC. It specifies CASSLDLTGGVEQYF.

The rearrangement joins TRBV29-1 to TRBJ1-2; D unclear. The CDR3 has 15 amino acids. Between the trimmed V and J ends, which lost 4 bases and 3 bases, there was a span of 18 bases. CDR1 and CDR2 from the germline V gene are SQVTM and ANQGSEA. CDR3 in DNA: TGCAGCGTTGCAGCACGGCTGTCGGTGGACTATGGCTACACCTTC. Translated: CSVAARLSVDYGYTF.

The chain combines TRBV7-8 with TRBJ1-3; TRBD1 matches 9 bases. Germline V CDR1 and CDR2: SGHVS, FQNEAQ. The CDR3 has 17 residues. The junction had 8 bases not matched to a gene; V was cut back by 4 bases and J by 1 base. The CDR3 loop reads CASSSPTGGISGNTIYF. CDR3 in DNA: TGTGCCAGCAGCTCACCGACAGGGGGAATATCTGGAAACACCATATATTTT. Based on the CDR3 plus reference TRBV7-8 and TRBJ1-3, the full variable domain is GAGVSQSPRYKVAKRGQDVALRCDPISGHVSLFWYQQALGQGPEFLTYFQNEAQLDKSGLPSDRFFAERPEGSVSTLKIQRTQQEDSAVYLCASSSPTGGISGNTIYFGEGSWLTVV.

V gene TRBV7-9 combines with J gene TRBJ2-6; 7 positions match TRBD2. The germline V gene has CDR1 SEHNR and CDR2 FQNEAQ (reference sequence). With V trimmed by 0 bases and J by 0 bases, 2 bases remained unmatched. The CDR3 length is 17 residues. CDR3 amino acids: CASSLAGGTSGANVLTF. In nucleotides, the CDR3 is TGTGCCAGCAGCTTAGCGGGGGGGACCTCTGGGGCCAACGTCCTGACTTTC.

The chain combines TRBV19 with TRBJ2-1, with 9 bases matching TRBD1. Germline-derived CDR1 and CDR2 are LNHDA and SQIVND (reference sequence). V was clipped by 6 bases and J by 8 bases; unmatched bases: 8. The CDR3 length is 14 residues. CDR3 region: CASRPGTGMDEQFF. In DNA, the CDR3 is TGTGCCAGTAGACCCGGGACAGGGATGGATGAGCAGTTCTTC.